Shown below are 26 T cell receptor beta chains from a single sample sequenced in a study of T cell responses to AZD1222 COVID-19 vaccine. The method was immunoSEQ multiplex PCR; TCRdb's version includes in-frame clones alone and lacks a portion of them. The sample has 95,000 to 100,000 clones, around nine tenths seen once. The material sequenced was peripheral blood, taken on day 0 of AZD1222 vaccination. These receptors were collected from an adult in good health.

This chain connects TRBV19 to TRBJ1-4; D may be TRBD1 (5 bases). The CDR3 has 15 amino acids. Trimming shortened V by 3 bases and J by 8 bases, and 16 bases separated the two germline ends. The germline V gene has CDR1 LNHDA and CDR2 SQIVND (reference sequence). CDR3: CASSIGGRRGEKLFF. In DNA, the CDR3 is TGTGCCAGTAGTATTGGCGGGAGACGGGGCGAAAAACTGTTTTTT.

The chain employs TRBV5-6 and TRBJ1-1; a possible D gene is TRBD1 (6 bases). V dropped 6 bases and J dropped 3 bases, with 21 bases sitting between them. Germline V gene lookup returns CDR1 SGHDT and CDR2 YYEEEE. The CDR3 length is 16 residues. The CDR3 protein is CASNLGVPQGYTEAFF. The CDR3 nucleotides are TGTGCCAGCAACCTGGGGGTCCCCCAGGGGTACACTGAAGCTTTCTTT.

Written as DNA, the CDR3 is TGTGCCAGCAGTTTATCGCCAGGGAGTAATGAAAAACTGTTTTTT. Its protein is CASSLSPGSNEKLFF. The genes are TRBV27 and TRBJ1-4; TRBD1 is a possible D gene (5 bases). The V end was cut by 0 bases, the J end by 4 bases, with 9 bases between. Germline V CDR1 and CDR2: MNHEY, SMNVEV (reference sequence). The CDR3 spans 15 residues.

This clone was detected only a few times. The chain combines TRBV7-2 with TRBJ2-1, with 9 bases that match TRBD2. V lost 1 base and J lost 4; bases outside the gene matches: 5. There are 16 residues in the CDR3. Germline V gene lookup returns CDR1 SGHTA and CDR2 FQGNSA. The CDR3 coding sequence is TGTGCCAGCAGCTTAGTCAGACTAGCGGTTTACAATGAGCAGTTCTTC. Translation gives CASSLVRLAVYNEQFF.

The CDR3 sequence is CASSQAFSSPLHF. CDR3 DNA: TGTGCCAGCAGCCAAGCTTTCTCTTCACCCCTCCACTTT. The chain has TRBV14 and TRBJ1-6; no definite D call. The ends were cut back, 1 base at V and 9 bases at J, with 7 bases in the middle. CDR1 SGHDN and CDR2 FVKESK come from the germline V gene. The CDR3 spans 13 residues.

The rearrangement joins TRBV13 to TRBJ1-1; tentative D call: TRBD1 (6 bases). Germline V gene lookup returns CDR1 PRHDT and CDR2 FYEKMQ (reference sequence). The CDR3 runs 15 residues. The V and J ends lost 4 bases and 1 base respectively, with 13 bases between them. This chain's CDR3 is CASSSRKGGNTEAFF. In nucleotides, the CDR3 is TGTGCCAGCAGCTCGAGGAAAGGGGGGAACACTGAAGCTTTCTTT.

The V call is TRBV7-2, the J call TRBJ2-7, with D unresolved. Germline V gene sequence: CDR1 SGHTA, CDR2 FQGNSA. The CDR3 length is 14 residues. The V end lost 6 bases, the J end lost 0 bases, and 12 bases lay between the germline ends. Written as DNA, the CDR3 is TGTGCCAGCAGTTGGGGATCCCCCTCCTACGAGCAGTACTTC. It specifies CASSWGSPSYEQYF.

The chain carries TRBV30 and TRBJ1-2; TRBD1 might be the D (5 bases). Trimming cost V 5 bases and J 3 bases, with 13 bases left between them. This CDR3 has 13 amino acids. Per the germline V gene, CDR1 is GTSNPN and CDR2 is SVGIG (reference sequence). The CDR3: CAWRDPTDYGYTF. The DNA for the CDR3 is TGTGCCTGGCGGGACCCGACGGACTATGGCTACACCTTC.

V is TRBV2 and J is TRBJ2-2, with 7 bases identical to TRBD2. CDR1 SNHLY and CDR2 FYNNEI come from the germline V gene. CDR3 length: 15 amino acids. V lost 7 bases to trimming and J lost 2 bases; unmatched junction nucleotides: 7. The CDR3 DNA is TGTGCCAGCACCCTAGCGGCCGTAAACACCGGGGAGCTGTTTTTT. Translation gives CASTLAAVNTGELFF. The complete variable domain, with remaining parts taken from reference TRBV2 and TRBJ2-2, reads EPEVTQTPSHQVTQMGQEVILRCVPISNHLYFYWYRQILGQKVEFLVSFYNNEISEKSEIFDDQFSVERPDGSNFTLKIRSTKLEDSAMYFCASTLAAVNTGELFFGEGSRLTVL.

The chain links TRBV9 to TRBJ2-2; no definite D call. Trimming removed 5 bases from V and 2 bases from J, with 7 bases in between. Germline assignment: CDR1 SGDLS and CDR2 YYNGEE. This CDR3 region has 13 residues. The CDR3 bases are TGTGCCAGCAGGATGGGAAACACCGGGGAGCTGTTTTTT. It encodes CASRMGNTGELFF.

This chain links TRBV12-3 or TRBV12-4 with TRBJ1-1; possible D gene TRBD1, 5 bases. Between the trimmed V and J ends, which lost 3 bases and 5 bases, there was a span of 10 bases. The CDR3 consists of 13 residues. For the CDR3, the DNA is TGTGCCAGCAGTTTGCTCCGGGGGACTGAAGCTTTCTTT. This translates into CASSLLRGTEAFF.

This CDR3 reads CASSAPGQFSGNTIYF. The CDR3 region has the DNA TGTGCCAGCAGTGCTCCGGGACAGTTCTCTGGAAACACCATATATTTT. The chain combines TRBV6-2 or TRBV6-3 with TRBJ1-3, with 7 positions matching TRBD1. The ends lost 5 bases at V and 0 bases at J; junction bases unmatched: 7. The CDR3 loop spans 16 amino acids. Per germline, CDR1 MNHEY and CDR2 SVGEGT.

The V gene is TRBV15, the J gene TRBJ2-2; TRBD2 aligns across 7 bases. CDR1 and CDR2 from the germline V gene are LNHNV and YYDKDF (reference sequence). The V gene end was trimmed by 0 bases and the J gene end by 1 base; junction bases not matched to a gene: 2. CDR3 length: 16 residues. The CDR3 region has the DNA TGTGCCACCAGCAGAGATGGGACTAAGAACACCGGGGAGCTGTTTTTT. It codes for CATSRDGTKNTGELFF.

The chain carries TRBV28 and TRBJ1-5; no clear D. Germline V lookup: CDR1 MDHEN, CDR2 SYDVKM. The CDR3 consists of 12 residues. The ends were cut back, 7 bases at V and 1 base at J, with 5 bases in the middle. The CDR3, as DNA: TGTGCCAGCACCGGAAGCAATCAGCCCCAGCATTTT. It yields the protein CASTGSNQPQHF.

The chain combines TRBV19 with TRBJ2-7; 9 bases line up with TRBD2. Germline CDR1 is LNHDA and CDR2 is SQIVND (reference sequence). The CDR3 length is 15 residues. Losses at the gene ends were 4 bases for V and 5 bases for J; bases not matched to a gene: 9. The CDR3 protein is CASSRGGLAFNEQYF. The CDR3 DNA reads TGTGCCAGTAGTAGGGGGGGACTAGCCTTTAACGAGCAGTACTTC. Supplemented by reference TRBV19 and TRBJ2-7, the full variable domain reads DGGITQSPKYLFRKEGQNVTLSCEQNLNHDAMYWYRQDPGQGLRLIYYSQIVNDFQKGDIAEGYSVSREKKESFPLTVTSAQKNPTAFYLCASSRGGLAFNEQYFGPGTRLTVT.

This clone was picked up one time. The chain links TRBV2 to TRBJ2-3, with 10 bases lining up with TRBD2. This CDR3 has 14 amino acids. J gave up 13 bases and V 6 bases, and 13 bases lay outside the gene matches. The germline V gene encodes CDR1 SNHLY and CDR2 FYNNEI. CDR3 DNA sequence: TGTGCCAGCAGGAAACTAGCGGGGCCTCAGTCAGAGTATTTT. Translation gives CASRKLAGPQSEYF.

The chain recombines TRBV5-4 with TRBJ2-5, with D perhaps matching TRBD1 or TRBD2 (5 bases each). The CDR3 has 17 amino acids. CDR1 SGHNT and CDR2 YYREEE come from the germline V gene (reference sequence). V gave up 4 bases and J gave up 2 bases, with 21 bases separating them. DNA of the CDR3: TGTGCCAGCAGCCAATTCCGGGACGAAGCCGTACAAGAGACCCAGTACTTC. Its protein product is CASSQFRDEAVQETQYF.

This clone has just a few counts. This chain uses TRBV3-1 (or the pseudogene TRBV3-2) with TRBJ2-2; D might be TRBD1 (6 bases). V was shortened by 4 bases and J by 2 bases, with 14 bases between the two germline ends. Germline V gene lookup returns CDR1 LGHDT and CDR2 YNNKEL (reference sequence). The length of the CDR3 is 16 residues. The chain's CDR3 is CASSLPGHFNTGELFF. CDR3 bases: TGTGCCAGCAGCCTCCCGGGACATTTTAACACCGGGGAGCTGTTTTTT.

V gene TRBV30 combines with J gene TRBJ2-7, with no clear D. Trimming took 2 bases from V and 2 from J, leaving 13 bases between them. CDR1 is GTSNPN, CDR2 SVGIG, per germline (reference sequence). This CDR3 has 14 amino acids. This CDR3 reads CAWSLAGQAYEQYF. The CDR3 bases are TGTGCCTGGAGTCTGGCCGGGCAGGCCTACGAGCAGTACTTC.

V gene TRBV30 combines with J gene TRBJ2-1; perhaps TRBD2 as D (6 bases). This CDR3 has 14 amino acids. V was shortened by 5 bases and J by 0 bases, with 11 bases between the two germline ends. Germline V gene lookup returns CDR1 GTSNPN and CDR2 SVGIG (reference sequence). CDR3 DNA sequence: TGTGCCTGGGAACGGGGGAGCTCCTACAATGAGCAGTTCTTC. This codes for CAWERGSSYNEQFF.

This chain's CDR3 is CASTQIYGGGNTIYF. In DNA form, the CDR3 reads TGTGCCAGCACACAGATCTACGGCGGCGGAAACACCATATATTTT. This chain joins TRBV28 and TRBJ1-3; no reliable D call. V gave up 7 bases and J gave up 4 bases, with 17 bases separating them. CDR1 MDHEN and CDR2 SYDVKM come from the germline V gene. The CDR3 covers 15 residues.

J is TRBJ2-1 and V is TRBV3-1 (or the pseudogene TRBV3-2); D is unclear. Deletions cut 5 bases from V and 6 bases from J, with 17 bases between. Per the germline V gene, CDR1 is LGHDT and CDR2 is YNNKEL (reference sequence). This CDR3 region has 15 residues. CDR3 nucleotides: TGTGCCAGCAGCGACGACTGGGCTAGGTTCAATGAGCAGTTCTTC. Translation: CASSDDWARFNEQFF.

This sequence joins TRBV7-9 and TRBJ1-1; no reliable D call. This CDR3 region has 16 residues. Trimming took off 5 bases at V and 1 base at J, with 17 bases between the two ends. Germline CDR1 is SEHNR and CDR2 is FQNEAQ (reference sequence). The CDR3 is CASSPRTPFSNTEAFF. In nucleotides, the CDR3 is TGTGCCAGCAGCCCCCGGACCCCTTTCTCGAACACTGAAGCTTTCTTT.

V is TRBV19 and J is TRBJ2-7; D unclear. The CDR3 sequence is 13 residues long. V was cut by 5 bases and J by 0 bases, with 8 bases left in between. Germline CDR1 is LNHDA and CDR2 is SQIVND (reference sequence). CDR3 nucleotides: TGTGCCAGTAGTTCGACTCCCTCCTACGAGCAGTACTTC. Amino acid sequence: CASSSTPSYEQYF.

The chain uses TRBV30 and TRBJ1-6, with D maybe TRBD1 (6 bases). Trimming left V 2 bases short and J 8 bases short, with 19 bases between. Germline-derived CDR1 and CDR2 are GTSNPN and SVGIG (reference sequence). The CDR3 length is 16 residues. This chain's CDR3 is CAWSREGHGLDSPLHF. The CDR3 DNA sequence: TGTGCCTGGAGTAGGGAGGGACACGGATTGGATTCACCCCTCCACTTT.

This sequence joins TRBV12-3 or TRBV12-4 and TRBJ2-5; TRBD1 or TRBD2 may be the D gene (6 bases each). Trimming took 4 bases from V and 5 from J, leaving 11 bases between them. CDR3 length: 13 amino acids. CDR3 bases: TGTGCCAGCAGTTGGAGGGGGGATGAGACCCAGTACTTC. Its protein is CASSWRGDETQYF.